This TCR beta chain appears in the sequencing data of a study of cytomegalovirus exposure and HLA in healthy donors. The CDR3 totals 15 residues. The V gene's germline CDR1 is GTSNPN and CDR2 SVGIG (reference sequence). Trimming removed 0 bases at V and 4 bases at J, with 12 bases between. Data came from immunoSEQ multiplex PCR; TCRdb stores just in-frame clones and leaves some out. The sample lists 65,000 to 80,000 clones, 94% occurring once. This clone was recorded once. The rearrangement links TRBV30 to TRBJ2-2; unclear D gene. Specimen: PBMCs. This sequence originates from a woman aged 18-29 years in good health and CMV-seronegative. This CDR3 reads CAWSVPGASTGELFF. The CDR3 DNA reads TGTGCCTGGAGTGTACCAGGCGCGAGCACCGGGGAGCTGTTTTTT.